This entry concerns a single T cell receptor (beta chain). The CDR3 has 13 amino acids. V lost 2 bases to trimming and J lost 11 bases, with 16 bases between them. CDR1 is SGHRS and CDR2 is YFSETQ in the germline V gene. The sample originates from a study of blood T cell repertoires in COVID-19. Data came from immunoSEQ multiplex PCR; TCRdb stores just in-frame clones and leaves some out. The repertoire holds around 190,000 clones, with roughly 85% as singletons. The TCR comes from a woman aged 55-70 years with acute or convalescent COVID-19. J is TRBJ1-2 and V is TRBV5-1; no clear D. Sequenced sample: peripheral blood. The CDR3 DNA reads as TGCGCCAGCAGCTTCGAATCCACCTCGAGATACACCTTC. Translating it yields CASSFESTSRYTF.